The 2 T cell receptor beta chains listed next were all sequenced from one sample in a study of T cell responses to AZD1222 COVID-19 vaccine. TCRdb's table, derived via immunoSEQ multiplex PCR, lists solely in-frame clones and lacks some. Here the sample spans 200,000 or so clones, about 87% being singletons. The sample was peripheral blood, taken on day 0 of AZD1222 vaccination. These TCRs come from an adult in good health.

The chain couples TRBV28 to TRBJ1-1; 7 bases align to TRBD1. Trimming took 5 bases from V and 2 from J; bases not matched to a gene: 8. The CDR3 has 15 amino acids. CDR1 and CDR2 (germline): MDHEN, SYDVKM. CDR3 DNA sequence: TGTGCCAGCAGTGCACAGGGGATAAGTAACACTGAAGCTTTCTTT. This codes for CASSAQGISNTEAFF. Complete variable domain (other parts from reference TRBV28 and TRBJ1-1): DVKVTQSSRYLVKRTGEKVFLECVQDMDHENMFWYRQDPGLGLRLIYFSYDVKMKEKGDIPEGYSVSREKKERFSLILESASTNQTSMYLCASSAQGISNTEAFFGQGTRLTVV.

The rearrangement uses TRBV29-1 and TRBJ2-3, with 7 bases fitting TRBD2. From germline, CDR1 is SQVTM and CDR2 ANQGSEA. The CDR3 is made up of 13 amino acids. With V trimmed by 4 bases and J by 4 bases, 5 bases remained unmatched. The CDR3 loop reads CSVGAGVADTQYF. CDR3 DNA sequence: TGCAGCGTTGGGGCGGGAGTGGCAGATACGCAGTATTTT.